Listed below are T cell receptor beta chains from one sample, sequenced in a study of patients and donors after allogeneic stem cell transplantation. TCRdb fed the RT-PCR reads into MiXCR, producing one record per CDR3 protein. This sample has over 400,000 distinct CDR3 sequences, with 16% found just once. The source material was blood, either unsorted or a sorted T cell fraction (not recorded which). These receptors all stem from a human donor who was either an allogeneic HSCT recipient or a stem cell or donor lymphocyte infusion donor (not recorded which). It is not recorded whose cells these are; they may come from a transplant donor. The CDR3 runs from the conserved cysteine through the conserved F or W. A D gene is named only where the DNA matches it firmly. Rows give clone size only sometimes, using once, few, many, or a class for an expanded clone.

D | size | J | V | CDR3 | DNA
TRBD2 | . | TRBJ2-1 | TRBV12-3/TRBV12-4 | CASSRTSGNVLYNEQFF | TGTGCCAGCAGTAGGACTAGCGGGAATGTCCTTTACAATGAGCAGTTCTTC
TRBD1 | many | TRBJ2-7 | TRBV6-1 | CASSTGTGSHEQYF | TGTGCCAGCAGCACCGGGACAGGGAGCCACGAGCAGTACTTC
. | many | TRBJ2-2 | TRBV29-1 | CSVEFQGIGGELFF | TGCAGCGTTGAATTCCAGGGAATCGGCGGGGAGCTGTTTTTT
. | . | TRBJ2-2 | TRBV24-1 | CATSHREGTGELFF | TGTGCCACCAGCCACAGGGAGGGCACCGGGGAGCTGTTTTTT
. | few | TRBJ1-1 | TRBV2 | CASSEDLNTEAFF | TGTGCCAGCAGTGAAGACCTGAACACTGAAGCTTTCTTT
TRBD1 | once | TRBJ1-2 | TRBV2 | CASSVKGGGGYTF | TGTGCCAGCAGTGTGAAAGGGGGCGGTGGCTACACCTTC
. | medium-sized | TRBJ1-4 | TRBV7-9 | CASSLEAATNEKLFF | TGTGCCAGCAGCTTAGAGGCCGCAACTAATGAAAAACTGTTTTTT
TRBD2 | . | TRBJ2-5 | TRBV6-5 | CASSYPRTSGRAQETQYF | TGTGCCAGCAGTTACCCTCGAACTAGCGGGAGGGCCCAAGAGACCCAGTACTTC
. | . | TRBJ1-5 | TRBV19 | CASTPEGRGNQPQHF | TGTGCCAGTACTCCGGAGGGTAGGGGGAATCAGCCCCAGCATTTT
. | many | TRBJ2-6 | TRBV9 | CASSVAGSGANVLTF | TGTGCCAGCAGCGTAGCCGGGTCTGGGGCCAACGTCCTGACTTTC
TRBD1 | . | TRBJ2-6 | TRBV20-1 | CSAPDRAGANVLTF | TGCAGTGCTCCCGACAGGGCCGGGGCCAACGTCCTGACTTTC
TRBD1 | . | TRBJ1-2 | TRBV6-1 | CASSEWDSRGYTF | TGTGCCAGCAGTGAGTGGGACAGTCGGGGCTACACCTTC
. | . | TRBJ2-7 | TRBV20-1 | CSARDPAGETYEQYF | TGCAGTGCTAGAGATCCGGCAGGGGAGACCTACGAGCAGTACTTC
. | . | TRBJ2-4 | TRBV11-2 | CASSDPAKNIQYF | TGTGCCAGCAGCGACCCTGCCAAAAACATTCAGTACTTC
. | many | TRBJ1-2 | TRBV20-1 | CSASRGLVANYGYTF | TGCAGTGCTAGTCGAGGGTTGGTAGCTAACTATGGCTACACCTTC
. | . | TRBJ2-1 | TRBV20-1 | CSATSKGVGEQFF | TGCAGTGCTACGTCTAAGGGGGTGGGGGAGCAGTTCTTC
TRBD1 | many | TRBJ2-7 | TRBV4-1 | CASSQGQGAIYEQYF | TGCGCCAGCAGCCAAGGACAGGGGGCTATCTACGAGCAGTACTTC
. | few | TRBJ1-5 | TRBV7-6 | CASSLEEGQPQHF | TGTGCCAGCAGCTTAGAAGAGGGTCAGCCCCAGCATTTT
. | . | TRBJ2-5 | TRBV2 | CATVADLQETQYF | TGTGCCACCGTAGCGGATCTCCAAGAGACCCAGTACTTC
. | . | TRBJ2-1 | TRBV27 | CASSTLQKVRTNEQFF | TGTGCCAGCAGTACCCTACAAAAAGTTCGGACCAATGAGCAGTTCTTC
. | few | TRBJ1-4 | TRBV3-1 | CASSHLDEKLFF | TGTGCCAGCAGCCATTTAGATGAAAAACTGTTTTTT
. | . | TRBJ2-2 | TRBV2 | CASSLWTVNTGELFF | TGTGCCAGCAGTCTTTGGACCGTAAACACCGGGGAGCTGTTTTTT
TRBD1 | . | TRBJ2-5 | TRBV5-1 | CASINTGTGQETQYF | TGCGCCAGCATAAATACCGGGACAGGGCAAGAGACCCAGTACTTC
. | many | TRBJ1-2 | TRBV2 | CASSSENYGYTF | TGTGCCAGCAGTTCAGAGAACTATGGCTACACCTTC
. | . | TRBJ2-3 | TRBV5-1 | CASSLEGTSTDTQYF | TGCGCCAGCAGCTTGGAGGGAACAAGCACAGATACGCAGTATTTT
. | . | TRBJ2-3 | TRBV10-3 | CAILRQGRYTDTQYF | TGTGCCATACTACGGCAGGGGCGATACACAGATACGCAGTATTTT
TRBD1 | once | TRBJ1-5 | TRBV7-9 | CASSSPDRESNQPQHF | TGTGCCAGCAGCTCCCCGGACAGGGAAAGCAATCAGCCCCAGCATTTT
. | . | TRBJ2-1 | TRBV4-3 | CASSQASRNEQFF | TGCGCCAGCAGCCAAGCATCCAGAAATGAGCAGTTCTTC
TRBD1 | many | TRBJ1-2 | TRBV12-3/TRBV12-4 | CASSGDRDGYTF | TGTGCCAGCAGTGGGGACAGGGACGGCTACACCTTC
TRBD2 | many | TRBJ2-7 | TRBV14 | CASSLPGLAGISPLYEQYF | TGTGCCAGCAGCCTGCCGGGACTAGCGGGGATATCTCCCCTCTACGAGCAGTACTTC
. | . | TRBJ2-4 | TRBV20-1 | CSAPPTGTNIQYF | TGCAGTGCACCTCCTACAGGGACGAACATTCAGTACTTC
. | . | TRBJ2-2 | TRBV5-6 | CASSFPRNTGELFF | TGTGCCAGCAGCTTCCCCAGGAACACCGGGGAGCTGTTTTTT
. | . | TRBJ1-1 | TRBV7-3 | CASSSSGGNTEAFF | TGTGCCAGCAGCTCATCGGGGGGCAACACTGAAGCTTTCTTT
. | few | TRBJ1-1 | TRBV7-3 | CASSPSAGMNTEAFF | TGTGCCAGCAGCCCGAGCGCAGGGATGAACACTGAAGCTTTCTTT
. | few | TRBJ1-1 | TRBV29-1 | CSVGRQSQNTEAFF | TGCAGCGTGGGCAGACAGTCCCAAAACACTGAAGCTTTCTTT
TRBD2 | few | TRBJ2-1 | TRBV6-1 | CASSLERERDEQFF | TGTGCCAGCAGCCTAGAGCGGGAGAGGGATGAGCAGTTCTTC
TRBD2 | . | TRBJ2-5 | TRBV11-1 | CASSPTGTSGGTEETQYF | TGTGCCAGCAGCCCCACCGGGACTAGCGGGGGGACCGAAGAGACCCAGTACTTC
. | . | TRBJ2-5 | TRBV7-9 | CASSLALGAYLETQYF | TGTGCCAGCAGCTTAGCGCTAGGGGCCTACCTAGAGACCCAGTACTTC
. | few | TRBJ1-2 | TRBV4-3 | CASSQAPRFRRGGYTF | TGCGCCAGCAGCCAAGCTCCGCGCTTCCGTAGAGGTGGCTACACCTTC
. | . | TRBJ2-3 | TRBV7-8 | CASSSQSDTQYF | TGTGCCAGCAGCTCCCAATCAGATACGCAGTATTTT
. | many | TRBJ2-7 | TRBV5-1 | CASSRGWTYEQYF | TGCGCCAGCAGCAGGGGCTGGACCTACGAGCAGTACTTC
. | . | TRBJ1-2 | TRBV25-1 | CASSEAGDGYTF | TGTGCCAGCAGTGAAGCTGGAGATGGCTACACCTTC
. | . | TRBJ1-2 | TRBV7-9 | CASSLEEGNYYGYTF | TGTGCCAGCAGCTTAGAGGAAGGGAACTATTACGGCTACACCTTC
TRBD1 | few | TRBJ2-3 | TRBV10-3 | CAIRPGQGAIETDTQYF | TGTGCCATCAGACCGGGACAGGGGGCGATTGAAACAGATACGCAGTATTTT
. | . | TRBJ1-1 | TRBV4-2 | CASSQDLWGAEAFF | TGTGCCAGCAGCCAAGATCTGTGGGGGGCTGAAGCTTTCTTT
. | . | TRBJ1-6 | TRBV20-1 | CSATQGSNSPLHF | TGCAGTGCCACACAGGGATCGAATTCACCCCTCCACTTT
. | . | TRBJ2-3 | TRBV5-1 | CASSRLSGSTDTQYF | TGCGCCAGCAGCCGGCTGAGCGGAAGCACAGATACGCAGTATTTT
TRBD2 | . | TRBJ2-7 | TRBV7-3 | CASSLAGGGYEQYF | TGTGCCAGCAGCTTAGCGGGAGGGGGCTACGAGCAGTACTTC
TRBD1 | . | TRBJ1-3 | TRBV4-3 | CASSQLTGGSGNTIYF | TGCGCCAGCAGCCAATTAACAGGGGGATCTGGAAACACCATATATTTT
. | few | TRBJ2-1 | TRBV27 | CASSWGSGDEQFF | TGTGCCAGCAGCTGGGGGAGTGGGGATGAGCAGTTCTTC
. | few | TRBJ2-1 | TRBV7-6 | CASTELASSYNEQFF | TGTGCCAGCACCGAACTCGCTAGCTCCTACAATGAGCAGTTCTTC
TRBD1 | few | TRBJ2-5 | TRBV2 | CASLRNRGQETQYF | TGTGCCAGCCTGAGGAACAGGGGGCAAGAGACCCAGTACTTC
. | . | TRBJ2-1 | TRBV4-1 | CASSFSKNRRPRDEQFF | TGCGCCAGCAGCTTTTCCAAGAACCGGCGACCGAGGGATGAGCAGTTCTTC
. | . | TRBJ2-1 | TRBV9 | CASSLDMGNEQFF | TGTGCCAGCAGCCTCGATATGGGAAATGAGCAGTTCTTC